The 22 T cell receptor beta chains listed next were all sequenced from one sample in a study of T cell responses to AZD1222 COVID-19 vaccine. Data came from immunoSEQ multiplex PCR; TCRdb stores just in-frame clones and leaves some out. The data contain fewer than 120,000 clones, less than 95% of them singletons. Source: peripheral blood, taken 28 days after the second AZD1222 dose. Receptors originate from an adult who received the AZD1222 COVID-19 vaccine.

The chain employs TRBV19 and TRBJ2-2, with D possibly being TRBD1 (6 bases). Per the germline V gene, CDR1 is LNHDA and CDR2 is SQIVND (reference sequence). The CDR3 runs 13 residues. The V and J ends lost 9 bases and 2 bases respectively, with 10 bases between them. The CDR3 loop is CASRQANTGELFF. Here the CDR3 DNA reads TGTGCCAGCCGACAGGCCAACACCGGGGAGCTGTTTTTT.

The V and J genes are TRBV29-1 and TRBJ1-1; TRBD1 agrees at 7 bases. The CDR3 is made up of 15 amino acids. Germline V gene lookup returns CDR1 SQVTM and CDR2 ANQGSEA. The trim removed 0 bases at V and 5 bases at J, leaving 9 bases unmatched. The CDR3 region is CSVEEILAGGTEAFF. The CDR3 nucleotides are TGCAGCGTTGAAGAAATCCTTGCAGGGGGAACTGAAGCTTTCTTT.

V usage is TRBV10-3 and J usage is TRBJ2-7; D possibly matches TRBD1 or TRBD2 (5 bases each). Trimming removed 8 bases from V and 4 bases from J, with 9 bases in between. The CDR3 covers 11 residues. Germline V gene lookup returns CDR1 ENHRY and CDR2 SYGVKD. CDR3 protein: CAISGSYEQYF. Written as DNA, the CDR3 is TGTGCCATCTCAGGGAGTTACGAGCAGTACTTC.

V gene TRBV29-1 combines with J gene TRBJ1-2; TRBD1 matches 8 bases. Trimming removed 7 bases from V and 7 bases from J; junction bases left unmatched: 17. The CDR3 is 15 residues long. Germline V gene sequence: CDR1 SQVTM, CDR2 ANQGSEA. The CDR3: CSGARPGQGGSGYTF. CDR3 in DNA: TGCAGCGGAGCCCGTCCCGGACAGGGTGGCTCTGGCTACACCTTC.

This chain joins TRBV6-5 and TRBJ2-2; possible D gene TRBD1, 6 bases. V was trimmed by 2 bases and J by 5 bases, leaving 9 bases between them. The germline gives CDR1 MNHEY, CDR2 SVGAGI. CDR3 length: 14 residues. The CDR3 is CASSYRGQTGELFF. CDR3 in DNA: TGTGCCAGCAGTTACCGGGGACAAACCGGGGAGCTGTTTTTT.

This clone has a single count. The chain combines TRBV7-9 with TRBJ1-3; perhaps TRBD1 as D (6 bases). Germline CDR1 is SEHNR and CDR2 is FQNEAQ (reference sequence). The germline V and J ends were trimmed by 2 bases and 0 bases, with 11 bases remaining between them. The CDR3 length is 16 residues. The chain's CDR3 is CASSLSGASSGNTIYF. The DNA of the CDR3 is TGTGCCAGCAGCTTATCGGGGGCCTCCTCTGGAAACACCATATATTTT. The full variable domain, rest sourced from reference TRBV7-9 and TRBJ1-3, is DTGVSQNPRHKITKRGQNVTFRCDPISEHNRLYWYRQTLGQGPEFLTYFQNEAQLEKSRLLSDRFSAERPKGSFSTLEIQRTEQGDSAMYLCASSLSGASSGNTIYFGEGSWLTVV.

This clone showed up just once. DNA for the CDR3: TGTGCCAGCTCATTCACTTACGGGGAGGAAGGAAACACCATATATTTT. Protein: CASSFTYGEEGNTIYF. This chain joins TRBV18 and TRBJ1-3, with D unclear. V lost 5 bases and J lost 4, with 18 bases in between. Germline loops: CDR1 KGHSH, CDR2 LQKENI. The CDR3 covers 16 residues.

The chain combines TRBV14 with TRBJ2-2; tentative D call: TRBD2 (5 bases). V lost 4 bases and J lost 0, with 9 bases in between. The CDR3 loop spans 15 amino acids. Germline-derived CDR1 and CDR2 are SGHDN and FVKESK. The CDR3: CASSRAGTNTGELFF. The CDR3 region has the DNA TGTGCCAGCAGCCGGGCCGGGACGAACACCGGGGAGCTGTTTTTT.

This sequence joins TRBV6-5 and TRBJ2-7; perhaps TRBD2 as D (6 bases). The germline CDR1 and CDR2 sequences are MNHEY and SVGAGI. The CDR3 spans 14 residues. V shed 6 bases and J shed 9 bases, with 21 bases lying between them. The chain's CDR3 is CASRISPYAGPQYF. The CDR3, as DNA: TGTGCCAGCAGAATAAGCCCGTACGCGGGACCGCAGTACTTC.

This clone is a singleton in its sample. This chain uses TRBV7-6 with TRBJ2-3; D might be TRBD2 (6 bases). The length of the CDR3 is 16 residues. Trimming took 4 bases from V and 2 from J, leaving 16 bases between them. The V gene's germline CDR1 is SGHVS and CDR2 FNYEAQ. CDR3 residues: CASSYAGGVNTDTQYF. The DNA for the CDR3 is TGTGCCAGCAGCTACGCCGGAGGGGTTAACACAGATACGCAGTATTTT.

This chain connects TRBV27 to TRBJ2-7; TRBD2 might be the D (6 bases). The germline CDR1 and CDR2 sequences are MNHEY and SMNVEV (reference sequence). The V gene lost 6 bases and the J gene lost 7 bases, with 19 bases spanning the gap. There are 14 residues in the CDR3. The CDR3 nucleotides read TGTGCCAGCAGAATGACTAGTATAGCAGGTGAGCAGTACTTC. As protein: CASRMTSIAGEQYF.

The CDR3 region is CASQRVMNTEAFF. The CDR3 nucleotides are TGCGCCAGCCAAAGGGTAATGAACACTGAAGCTTTCTTT. The J gene is TRBJ1-1, the V gene TRBV10-1; no reliable D call. This CDR3 spans 13 amino acids. V shed 8 bases and J shed 0 bases, with 10 bases lying between them. Germline V gives CDR1 WNHNN, CDR2 SYGVQD (reference sequence).

The chain combines TRBV4-2 with TRBJ2-1; 8 positions match TRBD2. The V segment lost 1 base and the J segment 5 bases; nucleotides outside the gene matches: 7. Germline V lookup: CDR1 LGHNA, CDR2 YNFKEQ. The CDR3 extends over 16 amino acids. CDR3 sequence reads: CASSQVGAGGHNEQFF. CDR3 nucleotides: TGTGCCAGCAGCCAAGTGGGCGCGGGGGGACACAATGAGCAGTTCTTC.

The CDR3 here is CASSVEIVSGNTIYF. Here the CDR3 DNA reads TGTGCCAGTAGTGTTGAGATCGTTTCTGGAAACACCATATATTTT. The rearrangement links TRBV19 to TRBJ1-3; D is ambiguous. Germline CDR1 LNHDA, CDR2 SQIVND (reference sequence). Trimming stripped 5 bases from V and 1 base from J, with 12 bases between. This CDR3 is built from 15 residues.

This clone was recorded only once. The J gene is TRBJ2-1, the V gene TRBV3-1 (or the pseudogene TRBV3-2); the D is unclear. Trimming pared 1 base from V and 0 bases from J, leaving 13 bases between. CDR1 is LGHDT and CDR2 is YNNKEL in the germline V gene (reference sequence). The CDR3 covers 17 residues. This CDR3 reads CASSQGVASNSYNEQFF. The DNA of the CDR3 is TGTGCCAGCAGCCAAGGGGTAGCTAGTAACTCCTACAATGAGCAGTTCTTC.

This rearrangement joins TRBV19 to TRBJ1-2; maybe TRBD1 (5 bases). Trimming pared 5 bases from V and 4 bases from J, leaving 17 bases between. The CDR3 runs to 15 residues. CDR1 and CDR2 (germline): LNHDA, SQIVND (reference sequence). Here the CDR3 DNA reads TGTGCCAGTAGTGACTACTCCGGGACTGGCTATGGCTACACCTTC. It encodes CASSDYSGTGYGYTF. Drawing the rest from reference TRBV19 and TRBJ1-2, the complete variable domain is DGGITQSPKYLFRKEGQNVTLSCEQNLNHDAMYWYRQDPGQGLRLIYYSQIVNDFQKGDIAEGYSVSREKKESFPLTVTSAQKNPTAFYLCASSDYSGTGYGYTFGSGTRLTVV.

This clone was counted once. The genes are TRBV7-9 and TRBJ1-1, with D possibly being TRBD1 (5 bases). CDR1 is SEHNR and CDR2 is FQNEAQ in the germline V gene (reference sequence). The CDR3 has 14 amino acids. The V end was cut by 5 bases, the J end by 1 base, with 11 bases between. The CDR3 protein is CASSPGHPNTEAFF. The CDR3 DNA sequence: TGTGCCAGCAGCCCCGGACACCCGAACACTGAAGCTTTCTTT. Together with reference TRBV7-9 and TRBJ1-1, the CDR3 gives the full variable domain: DTGVSQNPRHKITKRGQNVTFRCDPISEHNRLYWYRQTLGQGPEFLTYFQNEAQLEKSRLLSDRFSAERPKGSFSTLEIQRTEQGDSAMYLCASSPGHPNTEAFFGQGTRLTVV.

This chain uses TRBV10-1 with TRBJ1-1; D gene ambiguous. The CDR3 extends over 11 amino acids. The germline gives CDR1 WNHNN, CDR2 SYGVQD (reference sequence). V was shortened by 3 bases and J by 9 bases, with 8 bases between the two germline ends. The CDR3, as DNA: TGCGCCAGCAGTGATTTTCATCAAGCTTTCTTT. The encoded protein is CASSDFHQAFF.

The rearrangement links TRBV5-1 to TRBJ1-5; possible D gene TRBD1, 5 bases. This CDR3 region has 15 residues. Deletions cut 0 bases from V and 4 bases from J, with 11 bases between. Germline CDR1 SGHRS, CDR2 YFSETQ. CDR3 in DNA: TGCGCCAGCAGCTTGGAGCCAGGGAGGAATCAGCCCCAGCATTTT. Its translation is CASSLEPGRNQPQHF.

The chain uses TRBV5-4 and TRBJ2-7; the D is unclear. V was pared by 0 bases and J by 0 bases, with 10 bases between. This CDR3 has 15 amino acids. The germline V gene has CDR1 SGHNT and CDR2 YYREEE (reference sequence). For the CDR3, the DNA is TGTGCCAGCAGCTTGGACAGCGCGTTCTCCTACGAGCAGTACTTC. This codes for CASSLDSAFSYEQYF.

V usage is TRBV7-9 and J usage is TRBJ1-2; maybe TRBD1 (5 bases). Trimming cost V 0 bases and J 4 bases, with 9 bases left between them. The CDR3 loop spans 14 amino acids. Germline CDR1 reads SEHNR; CDR2 reads FQNEAQ (reference sequence). Here the CDR3 reads CASSLARGVYGYTF. Here the CDR3 DNA reads TGTGCCAGCAGCTTAGCGCGGGGCGTCTATGGCTACACCTTC. Filled out from reference TRBV7-9 and TRBJ1-2, the complete variable domain reads DTGVSQNPRHKITKRGQNVTFRCDPISEHNRLYWYRQTLGQGPEFLTYFQNEAQLEKSRLLSDRFSAERPKGSFSTLEIQRTEQGDSAMYLCASSLARGVYGYTFGSGTRLTVV.

The chain couples TRBV2 to TRBJ2-1; 7 positions agree with TRBD2. V gave up 5 bases and J gave up 5 bases; unmatched junction bases: 6. From germline, CDR1 is SNHLY and CDR2 FYNNEI. CDR3 length equals 14 residues. CDR3 protein: CASSRLAVNNEQFF. DNA for the CDR3: TGTGCCAGCAGTCGGCTAGCGGTAAACAATGAGCAGTTCTTC.